Following are 28 T cell receptor beta chains from one sample sequenced in a study of T-cell memory formation after mild COVID-19. TCRdb passed the 5' RACE reads through MiXCR, listing each CDR3 protein once. This sample yields roughly 250,000 distinct CDR3 sequences, of which 15% to 20% are seen a single time; under 25% belongs to the top ten. The specimen was PBMCs or a T cell subset sorted from them (not recorded which). The receptors come from a man between 18 and 35 years old who had mild COVID-19 (a few samples of this study predate the infection). Cell type and time point are not known.

This clonotype came up a few times. The rearrangement joins TRBV30 to TRBJ2-5; the D is unclear. Germline V gives CDR1 GTSNPN, CDR2 SVGIG (reference sequence). The V and J ends lost 0 bases and 5 bases respectively, with 7 bases between them. This CDR3 contains 12 residues. The chain's CDR3 is CAWSVERETQYF. The CDR3 nucleotides are TGTGCCTGGAGTGTTGAACGTGAGACCCAGTACTTC. The full variable domain, rest sourced from reference TRBV30 and TRBJ2-5, is SQTIHQWPATLVQPVGSPLSLECTVEGTSNPNLYWYRQAAGRGLQLLFYSVGIGQISSEVPQNLSASRPQDRQFILSSKKLLLSDSGFYLCAWSVERETQYFGPGTRLLVL.

The genes are TRBV5-1 and TRBJ2-5; possible D gene TRBD2, 5 bases. From germline, CDR1 is SGHRS and CDR2 YFSETQ. The CDR3 is 12 amino acids. Trimming pared 6 bases from V and 5 bases from J, leaving 11 bases between. CDR3 bases: TGCGCCAGCAACAAGGAGGCTGAGACCCAGTACTTC. This translates into CASNKEAETQYF. Based on the CDR3 plus reference TRBV5-1 and TRBJ2-5, the full variable domain is KAGVTQTPRYLIKTRGQQVTLSCSPISGHRSVSWYQQTPGQGLQFLFEYFSETQRNKGNFPGRFSGRQFSNSRSEMNVSTLELGDSALYLCASNKEAETQYFGPGTRLLVL.

This clonotype was seen many times. The CDR3 loop is CASETTRNEQFF. CDR3 sequence (DNA): TGTGCCAGCGAGACGACCCGCAATGAGCAGTTCTTC. The chain recombines TRBV7-2 with TRBJ2-1, with D hard to call. The ends were cut back, 8 bases at V and 6 bases at J, with 11 bases in the middle. The CDR3 spans 12 residues. Germline CDR1 and CDR2: SGHTA and FQGNSA.

The table lists this clonotype with a count of one. V and J are TRBV7-2 and TRBJ1-1, with 7 bases that match TRBD1. This CDR3 comprises 13 residues. Germline V CDR1 and CDR2: SGHTA, FQGNSA. V was pared by 3 bases and J by 11 bases, with 9 bases of the junction left unmatched. The CDR3 sequence: CASSLGTVPLAFF. Here the CDR3 DNA reads TGTGCCAGCAGCTTGGGGACAGTACCCCTGGCTTTCTTT.

This chain uses TRBV7-6 with TRBJ2-1; 7 nucleotides match TRBD2. With 4 bases clipped from V and 6 bases from J, the junction kept 6 bases outside the gene matches. CDR1 and CDR2 from the germline V gene are SGHVS and FNYEAQ. This CDR3 spans 14 amino acids. The CDR3 here is CASSWGGGGNEQFF. The DNA of the CDR3 is TGTGCCAGCAGCTGGGGCGGGGGTGGCAATGAGCAGTTCTTC.

This clonotype was counted only a few times. The chain carries TRBV29-1 and TRBJ2-7; D may be TRBD1 (5 bases). Germline V lookup: CDR1 SQVTM, CDR2 ANQGSEA. V was pared by 0 bases and J by 2 bases, with 8 bases between. This CDR3 contains 13 residues. CDR3 residues: CSVEDRVTYEQYF. The CDR3 region has the DNA TGCAGCGTTGAAGACAGGGTAACCTACGAGCAGTACTTC.

The V gene is TRBV15, the J gene TRBJ1-4; perhaps TRBD1 as D (6 bases). The CDR3 has 14 residues. Per the germline V gene, CDR1 is LNHNV and CDR2 is YYDKDF (reference sequence). Trimming removed 7 bases from V and 4 bases from J, with 13 bases in between. The CDR3 is CATTTGLINEKLFF. In DNA, the CDR3 is TGTGCCACCACAACAGGGTTGATTAATGAAAAACTGTTTTTT.

This clonotype appeared a few times. The chain carries TRBV4-3 and TRBJ2-3, with D unclear. Per germline, CDR1 LGHNA and CDR2 YSLEER. Trimming shortened V by 4 bases and J by 6 bases, and 14 bases separated the two germline ends. This CDR3 spans 14 amino acids. The CDR3 loop reads CASSRKLLDDTQYF. The CDR3 DNA reads as TGCGCCAGCAGCCGGAAACTATTGGACGATACGCAGTATTTT.

Only a few counts were recorded for this clonotype. The chain has TRBV4-1 and TRBJ1-6, with D possibly TRBD1 on 5 matching bases. V shed 4 bases and J shed 7 bases, with 8 bases lying between them. Germline V gene lookup returns CDR1 MGHRA and CDR2 YSYEKL. The CDR3 has 13 amino acids. CDR3 in amino acids: CASSRGENSPLHF. The CDR3 DNA sequence: TGCGCCAGCAGCCGGGGGGAGAATTCACCCCTCCACTTT.

The chain employs TRBV19 and TRBJ1-1; D not certain. CDR3 length: 14 residues. Germline V gene sequence: CDR1 LNHDA, CDR2 SQIVND (reference sequence). V was trimmed by 3 bases and J by 4 bases, leaving 12 bases between them. CDR3 in DNA: TGTGCCAGTAGTATTCTCGGAGGATTCACTGAAGCTTTCTTT. This translates into CASSILGGFTEAFF.

In DNA, the CDR3 is TGTGCCAGCAGCTTAGGGACAGGCACTGAAGCTTTCTTT. This sequence encodes CASSLGTGTEAFF. This chain joins TRBV7-3 and TRBJ1-1; TRBD1 agrees at 8 bases. This CDR3 spans 13 amino acids. Germline V lookup: CDR1 SGHTA, CDR2 FQGTGA. Trimming cost V 2 bases and J 4 bases; bases outside gene matches: 0.

This clonotype was observed at least ten times. The chain joins TRBV3-1 to TRBJ1-4, with a possible D match to TRBD1 (5 bases). The V gene lost 6 bases and the J gene lost 1 base, with 9 bases spanning the gap. The CDR3 is made up of 14 amino acids. In germline, CDR1 is LGHDT, CDR2 YNNKEL (reference sequence). CDR3 DNA sequence: TGTGCCAGCAGTCCAGGGAGAACTAATGAAAAACTGTTTTTT. This gives the protein CASSPGRTNEKLFF.

This clonotype was counted between two and nine times. The chain joins TRBV20-1 to TRBJ2-7, with 8 positions matching TRBD2. V shed 1 base, J shed 2 bases, and the junction held 4 bases outside the gene matches. Germline V CDR1 and CDR2: DFQATT, SNEGSKA (reference sequence). The CDR3 consists of 14 residues. Here the CDR3 reads CSARVTAGAYEQYV. CDR3 sequence (DNA): TGCAGTGCTAGAGTTACAGCGGGGGCCTACGAGCAGTACGTC.

The chain links TRBV2 to TRBJ2-1, with TRBD2 as a possible D gene (6 bases). The CDR3 covers 12 residues. Germline-derived CDR1 and CDR2 are SNHLY and FYNNEI. Trimming shortened V by 11 bases and J by 7 bases, and 15 bases separated the two germline ends. The CDR3 DNA is TGTGCCCCTGGACTAAGCCCGAATGAGCAGTTCTTC. This translates into CAPGLSPNEQFF.

The chain carries TRBV7-2 and TRBJ2-2; D may be TRBD1 or TRBD2 (5 bases each). With 5 bases removed from V and 7 bases from J, the gap between germline ends came to 17 bases. Per the germline V gene, CDR1 is SGHTA and CDR2 is FQGNSA. The CDR3 is 15 residues long. The CDR3 region has the DNA TGTGCCAGCAGCACGGGATTACAGCAGGGCGGGGAGCTGTTTTTT. This codes for CASSTGLQQGGELFF.

V and J are TRBV27 and TRBJ2-2; D tentatively fits TRBD1 or TRBD2 (5 bases each). The CDR3 has 16 amino acids. Between the trimmed V and J ends, which lost 3 bases and 0 bases, there was a span of 11 bases. Germline V gives CDR1 MNHEY, CDR2 SMNVEV (reference sequence). CDR3: CASSFFGDPNTGELFF. Written as DNA, the CDR3 is TGTGCCAGCAGTTTTTTCGGGGACCCGAACACCGGGGAGCTGTTTTTT.

This clonotype turned up a few times. V is TRBV29-1 and J is TRBJ2-5; the match to TRBD1 covers 9 bases. The CDR3 is 13 residues long. Per the germline V gene, CDR1 is SQVTM and CDR2 is ANQGSEA. V lost 4 bases, J lost 4 bases, and 4 bases stayed unmatched. The CDR3 nucleotides read TGCAGCGTTGCAACAGGGGGCGCAGAGACCCAGTACTTC. Amino acids: CSVATGGAETQYF.

This clonotype was picked up many times. The genes are TRBV7-6 and TRBJ2-2, with D maybe TRBD1 (6 bases). Trimming pared 5 bases from V and 7 bases from J, leaving 14 bases between. The CDR3 covers 14 residues. Germline V CDR1 and CDR2: SGHVS, FNYEAQ. CDR3 amino acids: CASSRVQGYGELFF. The CDR3 DNA is TGTGCCAGCAGCCGAGTCCAGGGGTACGGGGAGCTGTTTTTT.

The V gene is TRBV12-5, the J gene TRBJ2-4; no firm D call. The germline V gene encodes CDR1 LGHNT and CDR2 FRNRAP. V was shortened by 6 bases and J by 0 bases, with 12 bases between the two germline ends. This CDR3 spans 15 amino acids. CDR3 loop: CASGTADLAKNIQYF. The CDR3 coding sequence is TGTGCTAGTGGGACCGCGGATCTAGCCAAAAACATTCAGTACTTC.

This chain links TRBV5-5 with TRBJ2-1; D remains ambiguous. The V and J ends lost 4 bases and 2 bases respectively, with 10 bases between them. Germline CDR1 and CDR2: SGHKS and YYEKEE (reference sequence). The CDR3 covers 14 residues. CDR3 nucleotide sequence: TGTGCCAGCAGCCTAACAAAGGCCTACAATGAGCAGTTCTTC. It is translated as CASSLTKAYNEQFF.

The chain couples TRBV6-5 to TRBJ1-2, with 8 bases fitting TRBD1. Germline CDR1 MNHEY, CDR2 SVGAGI. J was trimmed by 6 bases and V by 4 bases; bases with no gene match: 4. CDR3 length equals 13 residues. CDR3 protein: CASSFRGRDGYTF. The CDR3 nucleotides are TGTGCCAGCAGTTTCAGGGGGCGCGATGGCTACACCTTC.

This clonotype was detected a few times. The V call is TRBV4-1, the J call TRBJ1-1, with D perhaps TRBD1 (5 bases). CDR3 length: 15 residues. Trimming cost V 0 bases and J 1 base, with 9 bases left between them. CDR1 MGHRA and CDR2 YSYEKL come from the germline V gene. The CDR3 nucleotides are TGCGCCAGCAGCCAAGACGACGGGGGGAACACTGAAGCTTTCTTT. Its translation is CASSQDDGGNTEAFF.

The chain recombines TRBV2 with TRBJ2-7; no clear D. Germline V gives CDR1 SNHLY, CDR2 FYNNEI. The CDR3 totals 12 residues. Trimming removed 4 bases from V and 4 bases from J, with 8 bases in between. In nucleotides, the CDR3 is TGTGCCAGCAGTGCATCCGGATACGAGCAGTACTTC. Its protein product is CASSASGYEQYF. The full variable domain, with the rest looked up from reference TRBV2 and TRBJ2-7, is EPEVTQTPSHQVTQMGQEVILRCVPISNHLYFYWYRQILGQKVEFLVSFYNNEISEKSEIFDDQFSVERPDGSNFTLKIRSTKLEDSAMYFCASSASGYEQYFGPGTRLTVT.

This clonotype was seen more than once but under ten times. The genes are TRBV6-6 and TRBJ2-1, with TRBD1 identical over 7 bases. CDR1 is MNHNY and CDR2 is SVGAGI in the germline V gene (reference sequence). V lost 6 bases to trimming and J lost 10 bases; unmatched junction nucleotides: 15. The CDR3 length is 15 residues. The CDR3 region is CASSSQGMGTWEQFF. In DNA form, the CDR3 reads TGTGCCAGCAGCTCACAGGGGATGGGAACATGGGAGCAGTTCTTC.

In this sample, this clonotype turned up a few times. The gene calls are TRBV6-1 and TRBJ1-3, with D uncertain. The CDR3 totals 14 residues. V lost 4 bases, J lost 0 bases, and 7 bases lay in between. Germline V gene lookup returns CDR1 MNHNS and CDR2 SASEGT. The CDR3 sequence is CASSAYSSGNTIYF. CDR3 nucleotide sequence: TGTGCCAGCAGTGCTTACAGCTCTGGAAACACCATATATTTT.

The V gene is TRBV5-6, the J gene TRBJ2-7, with 9 bases aligning to TRBD1. Germline CDR1 SGHDT, CDR2 YYEEEE. V was pared by 4 bases and J by 5 bases, with 7 bases of the junction left unmatched. This CDR3 has 14 amino acids. The CDR3 DNA reads as TGTGCCAGCAGCCCGGGACAGGGATACGACGAGCAGTACTTC. Its translation is CASSPGQGYDEQYF.

The J gene is TRBJ1-2, the V gene TRBV7-2, with D tentatively TRBD1 (5 bases). Germline V gives CDR1 SGHTA, CDR2 FQGNSA. The V gene lost 1 base and the J gene lost 0 bases, with 18 bases spanning the gap. This CDR3 contains 18 residues. The CDR3, as DNA: TGTGCCAGCAGCTTAGTAACCCACGCAGGGCCGTCTAACTATGGCTACACCTTC. This translates into CASSLVTHAGPSNYGYTF.

This sequence joins TRBV7-9 and TRBJ2-1; TRBD1 agrees at 12 bases. The germline V gene encodes CDR1 SEHNR and CDR2 FQNEAQ (reference sequence). CDR3 length: 14 residues. V was pared by 2 bases and J by 12 bases, with 5 bases of the junction left unmatched. CDR3 nucleotides: TGTGCCAGCAGCTTAAAGGGACAGGGGGCCTGGCAGTTCTTC. It translates to CASSLKGQGAWQFF.